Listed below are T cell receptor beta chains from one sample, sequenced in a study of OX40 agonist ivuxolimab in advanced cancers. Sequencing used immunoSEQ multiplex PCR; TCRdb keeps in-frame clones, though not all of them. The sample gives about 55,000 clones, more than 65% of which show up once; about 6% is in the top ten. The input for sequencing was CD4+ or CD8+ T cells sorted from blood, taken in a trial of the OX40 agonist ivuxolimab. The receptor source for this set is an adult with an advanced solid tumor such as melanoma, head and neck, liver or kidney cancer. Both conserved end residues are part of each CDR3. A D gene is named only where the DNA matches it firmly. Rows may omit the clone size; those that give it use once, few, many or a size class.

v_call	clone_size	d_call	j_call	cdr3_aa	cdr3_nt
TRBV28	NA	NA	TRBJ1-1	CASRDRNTEAFF	TGTGCCAGCAGGGACAGAAACACTGAAGCTTTCTTT
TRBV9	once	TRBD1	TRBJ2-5	CASSVVGTGVETQYF	TGTGCCAGCAGCGTAGTGGGGACAGGGGTAGAGACCCAGTACTTC
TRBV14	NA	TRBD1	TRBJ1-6	CASSQARGSYNSPLHF	TGTGCCAGCAGCCAAGCCAGGGGGTCCTATAATTCACCCCTCCACTTT
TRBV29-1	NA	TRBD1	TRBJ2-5	CSVGWDRGRETQYF	TGCAGCGTGGGATGGGACAGGGGGCGGGAGACCCAGTACTTC
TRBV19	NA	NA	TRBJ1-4	CASSNTHGINEKLFF	TGTGCCAGTAGTAACACCCACGGGATTAATGAAAAACTGTTTTTT
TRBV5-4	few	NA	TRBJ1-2	CASRLGLASYGYTF	TGTGCCAGCAGACTTGGACTGGCGAGCTATGGCTACACCTTC
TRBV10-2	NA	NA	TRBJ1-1	CASSGHMNTEAFF	TGCGCCAGCTCAGGACATATGAACACTGAAGCTTTCTTT
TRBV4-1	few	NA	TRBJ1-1	CASSRTERGTEAFF	TGCGCCAGCAGCCGGACAGAGAGGGGCACTGAAGCTTTCTTT
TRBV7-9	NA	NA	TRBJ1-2	CASSPLTGQGPLNYGYTF	TGTGCCAGCAGCCCCCTGACAGGCCAAGGGCCCCTTAACTATGGCTACACCTTC
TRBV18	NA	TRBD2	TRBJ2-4	CASSPTGGATRLHIQYF	TGTGCCAGCTCACCAACGGGGGGGGCGACGCGCTTGCACATTCAGTACTTC
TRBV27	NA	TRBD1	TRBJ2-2	CASMWDRGAGELFF	TGTGCCAGCATGTGGGACAGGGGGGCCGGGGAGCTGTTTTTT
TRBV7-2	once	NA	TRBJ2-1	CASSWRWNEQFF	TGTGCCAGCAGCTGGAGATGGAATGAGCAGTTCTTC
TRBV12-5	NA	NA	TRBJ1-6	CASGLVRGEADSPLHF	TGTGCTAGTGGTTTGGTACGGGGGGAAGCGGATTCACCCCTCCACTTT
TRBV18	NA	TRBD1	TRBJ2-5	CASSPGTGALETQYF	TGTGCCAGCTCACCAGGGACAGGGGCCTTGGAGACCCAGTACTTC
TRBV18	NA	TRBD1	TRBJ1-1	CASSETGGTTEAFF	TGTGCCAGCTCCGAAACAGGGGGCACGACTGAAGCTTTCTTT
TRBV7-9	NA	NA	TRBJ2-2	CASSLDLVAPSSTGELFF	TGTGCCAGCAGCTTAGACCTAGTAGCACCCTCGAGCACCGGGGAGCTGTTTTTT
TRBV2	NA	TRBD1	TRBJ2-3	CASSGQGRADTQYF	TGTGCCAGCAGTGGACAGGGGCGAGCAGATACGCAGTATTTT
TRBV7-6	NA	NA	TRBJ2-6	CASSSARSSGANVLTF	TGTGCCAGCAGCTCCGCCCGGTCCTCTGGGGCCAACGTCCTGACTTTC
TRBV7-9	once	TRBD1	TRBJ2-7	CASSQSGQFYEQYF	TGTGCCAGCAGCCAATCGGGACAGTTCTACGAGCAGTACTTC
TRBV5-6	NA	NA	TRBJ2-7	CASSLGLDSTSYEQYF	TGTGCCAGCAGTTTGGGGCTTGACAGTACCTCCTACGAGCAGTACTTC
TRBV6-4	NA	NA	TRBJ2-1	CASPSGARGEQFF	TGTGCCAGCCCCTCGGGGGCCCGTGGTGAGCAGTTCTTC
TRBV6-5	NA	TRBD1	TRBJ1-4	CASSRTGMNEKLFF	TGTGCCAGCAGCAGGACAGGGATGAATGAAAAACTGTTTTTT
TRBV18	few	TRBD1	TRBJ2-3	CASSPGTGDHTDTQYF	TGTGCCAGCTCACCTGGGACAGGGGACCACACAGATACGCAGTATTTT
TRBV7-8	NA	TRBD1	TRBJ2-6	CASSKDRAGANVLTF	TGTGCCAGCAGCAAGGACAGGGCTGGGGCCAACGTCCTGACTTTC
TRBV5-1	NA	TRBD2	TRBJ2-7	CASSRDGTSRSYEQYF	TGCGCCAGCAGCCGCGACGGGACTAGCCGATCCTACGAGCAGTACTTC
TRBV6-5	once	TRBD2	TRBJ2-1	CASSYRAGGQEQFF	TGTGCCAGCAGTTACCGAGCGGGAGGGCAAGAGCAGTTCTTC
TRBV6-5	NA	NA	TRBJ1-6	CASSYHRAYNSPLHF	TGTGCCAGCAGTTACCACAGGGCCTATAATTCACCCCTCCACTTT
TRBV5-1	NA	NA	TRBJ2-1	CASSLRDSLNEQFF	TGCGCCAGCAGTTTGCGGGACAGCCTCAATGAGCAGTTCTTC
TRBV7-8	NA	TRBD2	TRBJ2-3	CASSALAGGSTDTQYF	TGTGCCAGCAGCGCCCTAGCGGGGGGTAGCACAGATACGCAGTATTTT
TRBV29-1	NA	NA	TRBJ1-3	CSVARAGNTIYF	TGCAGCGTTGCCAGGGCTGGAAACACCATATATTTT
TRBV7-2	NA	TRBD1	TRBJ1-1	CASSPRRGQTVTEAFF	TGTGCCAGCAGCCCTCGCAGGGGGCAGACAGTCACTGAAGCTTTCTTT
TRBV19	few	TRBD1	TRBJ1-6	CASSRGFQDNSPLHF	TGTGCCAGTAGCAGGGGGTTTCAGGATAATTCACCCCTCCACTTT
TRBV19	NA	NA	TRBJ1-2	CASSINRELGYTF	TGTGCCAGTAGTATCAACAGGGAGCTTGGCTACACCTTC
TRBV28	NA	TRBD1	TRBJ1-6	CASSPGTGWESPLHF	TGTGCCAGCAGTCCTGGGACAGGGTGGGAATCACCCCTCCACTTT
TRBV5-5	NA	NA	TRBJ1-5	CASSLEYGGPQHF	TGTGCCAGCAGCTTGGAGTACGGGGGGCCCCAGCATTTT
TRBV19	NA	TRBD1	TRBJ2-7	CASSTGTGGYEQYF	TGTGCCAGTAGTACGGGGACAGGGGGCTACGAGCAGTACTTC
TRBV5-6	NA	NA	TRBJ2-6	CASSTPEPLSGANVLTF	TGTGCCAGCAGCACTCCGGAACCCCTTTCTGGGGCCAACGTCCTGACTTTC